The TCR beta chain described here comes from a study of Graves' ophthalmopathy and Graves' hyperthyroidism. Study findings and constraints: Appearing in blood as well were most expanded thyroid clonotypes above 0.001 frequency. The model reached 70% to 71% sensitivity and around 72% specificity for predicting ophthalmopathy progression.

Ophthalmopathy donors were characterized by moderate-to-severe activity, CAS of at least 3, NOSPECS of at least 4, and duration under 3 months. Clinical symptoms, serum thyroxine, TRAb, thyroid ultrasound and orbital computed tomography formed the basis of diagnosis. Amplified material comprised TCR beta CDR3 regions derived from RNA transcripts. HTBI primers primed a first-round RT-PCR, and a second-round multiplex PCR followed. TCRdb reanalysed the multiplex PCR reads using MiXCR and keeps one entry per CDR3 protein. This table holds 150,000 to 200,000 distinct CDR3 sequences, approximately 40% found once. The sample holds many counts of this clonotype. Its antigen is as yet unknown. The receptor's source is a man aged 30 to 45 with Graves' ophthalmopathy. The sequenced sample was peripheral blood.

CDR3 region: CASSSAPGVVGYTF. The CDR3 DNA reads TGTGCCAGCAGTTCGGCCCCCGGGGTCGTAGGCTACACCTTC. The chain carries TRBV12-3 or TRBV12-4 and TRBJ1-2, with unresolved D. The CDR3 is 14 amino acids. V was clipped by 4 bases and J by 8 bases, with 17 bases between them.